Included here is one T cell receptor (beta chain) sequence, with context. Its cognate antigen is unknown. The sample comes from a study of graft-versus-host responses after intestinal transplantation. Trimming cost V 6 bases and J 2 bases; bases outside gene matches: 6. Germline V gene lookup returns CDR1 MDHEN and CDR2 SYDVKM. This CDR3 contains 15 residues. Findings and limits, study-wide: The recipient marrow held GvH clones, and some of them showed up first in ileum or blood.

The repertoire was sequenced with immunoSEQ multiplex PCR; TCRdb's copy has only in-frame clones and lacks some. Of around 100,000 clones listed, about 90% are singletons. The chain recombines TRBV28 with TRBJ2-1; 8 nucleotides agree with TRBD2. The material was unstimulated CD4+ T cells sorted from spleen or lymph node cells, obtained before intestinal transplant. The sequence came from a human donor who received an intestinal transplant. The CDR3 here is CASSLGGGPYNEQFF. The CDR3 bases are TGTGCCAGCAGCCTGGGCGGGGGGCCCTACAATGAGCAGTTCTTC.